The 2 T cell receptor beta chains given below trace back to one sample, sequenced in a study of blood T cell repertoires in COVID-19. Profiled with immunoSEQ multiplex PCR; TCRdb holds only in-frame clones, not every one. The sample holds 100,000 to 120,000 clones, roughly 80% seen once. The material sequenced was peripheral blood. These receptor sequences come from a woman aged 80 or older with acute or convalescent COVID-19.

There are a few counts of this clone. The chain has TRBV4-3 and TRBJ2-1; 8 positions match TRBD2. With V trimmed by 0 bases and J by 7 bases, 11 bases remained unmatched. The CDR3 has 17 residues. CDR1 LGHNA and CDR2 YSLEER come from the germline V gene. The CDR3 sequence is CASSQERAGASRNEQFF. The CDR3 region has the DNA TGCGCCAGCAGCCAAGAAAGAGCGGGAGCCTCTAGGAATGAGCAGTTCTTC.

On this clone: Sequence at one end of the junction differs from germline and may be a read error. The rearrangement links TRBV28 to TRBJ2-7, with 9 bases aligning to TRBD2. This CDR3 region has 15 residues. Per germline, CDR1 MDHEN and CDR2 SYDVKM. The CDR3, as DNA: TGTGCCAGCAGTTTACCAGGGACTAGCTCCCACGAGCAGTACTTC. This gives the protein CASSLPGTSSHEQYF.